This T cell receptor (beta chain) was captured in a study of T cell changes during pregnancy in multiple sclerosis. Sequencing used immunoSEQ multiplex PCR; TCRdb keeps in-frame clones, though not all of them. The sample contains tens of thousands of clones, approximately 90% of which appear only once. This clone was recorded only once. The junction and the germline gene differ at one end; a read error may be behind it. The same CDR3 can be traced to other DNA sequences in this sample. The clonotype was recovered from a female donor with multiple sclerosis, enrolled in a pregnancy study. The specimen comprised CD4+ T cells from peripheral blood mononuclear cells, sampled in the second trimester of pregnancy.

For the CDR3, the DNA is TGTGCCAGCAGTAGGGGGGACAGGGAGGTGAAAGAGACCCAATACTTC. This codes for CASSRGDREVKETQYF. The rearrangement links TRBV27 to TRBJ2-5; TRBD1 agrees at 9 bases. The CDR3 extends over 16 amino acids. Germline V gives CDR1 MNHEY, CDR2 SMNVEV (reference sequence).